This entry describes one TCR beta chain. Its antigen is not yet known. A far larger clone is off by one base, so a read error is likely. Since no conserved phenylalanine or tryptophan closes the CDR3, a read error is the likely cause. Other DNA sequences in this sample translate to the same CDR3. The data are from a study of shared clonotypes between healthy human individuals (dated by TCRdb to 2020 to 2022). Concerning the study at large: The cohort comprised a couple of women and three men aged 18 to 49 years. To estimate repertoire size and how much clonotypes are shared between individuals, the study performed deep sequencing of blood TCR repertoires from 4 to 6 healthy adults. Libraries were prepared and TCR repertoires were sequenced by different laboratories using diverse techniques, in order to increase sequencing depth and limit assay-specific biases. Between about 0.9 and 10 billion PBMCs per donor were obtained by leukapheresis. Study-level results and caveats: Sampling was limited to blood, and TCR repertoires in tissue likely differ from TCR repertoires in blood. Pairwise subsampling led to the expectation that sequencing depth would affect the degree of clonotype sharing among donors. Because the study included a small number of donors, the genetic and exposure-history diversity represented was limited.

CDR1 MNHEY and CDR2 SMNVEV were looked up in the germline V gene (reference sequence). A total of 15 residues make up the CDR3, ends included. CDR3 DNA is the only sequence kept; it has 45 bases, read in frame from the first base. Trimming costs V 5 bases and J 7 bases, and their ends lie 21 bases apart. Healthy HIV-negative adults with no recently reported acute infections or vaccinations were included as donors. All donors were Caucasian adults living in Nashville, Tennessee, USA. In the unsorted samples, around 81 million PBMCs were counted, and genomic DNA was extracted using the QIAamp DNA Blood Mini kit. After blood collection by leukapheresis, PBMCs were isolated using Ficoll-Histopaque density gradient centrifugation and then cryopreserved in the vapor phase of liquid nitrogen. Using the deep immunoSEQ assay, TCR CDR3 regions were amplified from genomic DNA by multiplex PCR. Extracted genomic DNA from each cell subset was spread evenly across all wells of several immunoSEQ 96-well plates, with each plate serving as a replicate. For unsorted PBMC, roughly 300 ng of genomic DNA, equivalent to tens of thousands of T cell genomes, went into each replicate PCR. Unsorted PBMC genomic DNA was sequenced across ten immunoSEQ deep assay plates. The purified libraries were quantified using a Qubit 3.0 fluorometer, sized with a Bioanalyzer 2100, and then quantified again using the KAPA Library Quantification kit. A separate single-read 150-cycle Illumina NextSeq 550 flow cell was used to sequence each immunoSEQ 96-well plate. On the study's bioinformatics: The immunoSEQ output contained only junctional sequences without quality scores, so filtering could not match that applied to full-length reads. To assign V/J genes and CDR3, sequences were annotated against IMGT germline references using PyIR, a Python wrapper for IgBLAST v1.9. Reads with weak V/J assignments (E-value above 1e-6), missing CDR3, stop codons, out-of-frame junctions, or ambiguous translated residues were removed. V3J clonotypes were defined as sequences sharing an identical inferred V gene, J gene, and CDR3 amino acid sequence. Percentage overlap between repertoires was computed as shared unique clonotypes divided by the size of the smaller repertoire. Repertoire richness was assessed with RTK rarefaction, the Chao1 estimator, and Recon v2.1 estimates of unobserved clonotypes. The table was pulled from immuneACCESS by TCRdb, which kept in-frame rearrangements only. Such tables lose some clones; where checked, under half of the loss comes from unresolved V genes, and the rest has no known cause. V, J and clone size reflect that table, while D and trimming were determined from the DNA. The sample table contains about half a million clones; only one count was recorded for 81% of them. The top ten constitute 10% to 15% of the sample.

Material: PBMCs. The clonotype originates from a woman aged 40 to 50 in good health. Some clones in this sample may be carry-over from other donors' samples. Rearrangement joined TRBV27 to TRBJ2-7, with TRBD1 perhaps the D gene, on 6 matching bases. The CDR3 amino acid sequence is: CASSPGSDRFEEQYL. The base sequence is TGTGCCAGCAGTCCTGGGAGTGACAGGTTCGAAGAGCAGTACCTC.